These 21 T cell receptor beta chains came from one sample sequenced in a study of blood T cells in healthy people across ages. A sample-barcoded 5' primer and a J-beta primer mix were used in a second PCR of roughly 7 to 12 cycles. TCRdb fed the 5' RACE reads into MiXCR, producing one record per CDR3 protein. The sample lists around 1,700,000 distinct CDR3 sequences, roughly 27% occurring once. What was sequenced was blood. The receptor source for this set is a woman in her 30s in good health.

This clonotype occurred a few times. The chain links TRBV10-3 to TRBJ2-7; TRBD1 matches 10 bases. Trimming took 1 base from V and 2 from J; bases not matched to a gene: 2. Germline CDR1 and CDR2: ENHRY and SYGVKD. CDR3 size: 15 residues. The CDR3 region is CAISELGTGAYEQYF. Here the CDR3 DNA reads TGTGCCATCAGTGAGTTGGGGACAGGGGCCTACGAGCAGTACTTC.

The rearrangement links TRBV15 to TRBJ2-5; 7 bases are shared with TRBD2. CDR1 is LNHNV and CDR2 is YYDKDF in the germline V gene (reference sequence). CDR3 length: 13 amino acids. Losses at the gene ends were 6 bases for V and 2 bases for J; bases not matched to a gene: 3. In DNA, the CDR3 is TGTGCCACCAGGGGAGGGAGGCAAGAGACCCAGTACTTC. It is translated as CATRGGRQETQYF.

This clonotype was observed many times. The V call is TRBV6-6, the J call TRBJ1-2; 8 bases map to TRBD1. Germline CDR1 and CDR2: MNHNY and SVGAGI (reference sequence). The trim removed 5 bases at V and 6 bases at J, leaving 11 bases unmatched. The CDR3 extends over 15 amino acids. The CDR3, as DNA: TGTGCCAGCAGTCCTACGCTCGACAGGGGACATGGCTACACCTTC. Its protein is CASSPTLDRGHGYTF.

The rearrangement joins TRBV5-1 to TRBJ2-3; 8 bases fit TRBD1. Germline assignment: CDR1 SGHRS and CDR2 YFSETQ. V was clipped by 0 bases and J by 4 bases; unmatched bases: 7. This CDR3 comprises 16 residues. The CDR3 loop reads CASSLDSGGGPDTQYF. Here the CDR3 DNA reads TGCGCCAGCAGCTTGGATTCAGGGGGCGGACCAGATACGCAGTATTTT.

Written as DNA, the CDR3 is TGTGCCTGGAGTTACCAGGCCGTATATTCTGGGGCCAACGTCCTGACTTTC. Its protein product is CAWSYQAVYSGANVLTF. The J gene is TRBJ2-6, the V gene TRBV30, with unresolved D. The germline CDR1 and CDR2 sequences are GTSNPN and SVGIG (reference sequence). The V gene lost 2 bases and the J gene lost 1 base, with 15 bases spanning the gap. This CDR3 comprises 17 residues. The full variable domain, its missing parts supplied by reference TRBV30 and TRBJ2-6, is SQTIHQWPATLVQPVGSPLSLECTVEGTSNPNLYWYRQAAGRGLQLLFYSVGIGQISSEVPQNLSASRPQDRQFILSSKKLLLSDSGFYLCAWSYQAVYSGANVLTFGAGSRLTVL.

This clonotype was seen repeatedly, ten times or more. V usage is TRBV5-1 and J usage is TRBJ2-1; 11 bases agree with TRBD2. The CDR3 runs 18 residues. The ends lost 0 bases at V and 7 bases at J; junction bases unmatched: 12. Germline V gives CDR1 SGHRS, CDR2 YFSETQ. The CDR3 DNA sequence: TGCGCCAGCAGCTTGGAAGGTAGCGGGGGGGCAAGTTGGAATGAGCAGTTCTTC. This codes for CASSLEGSGGASWNEQFF.

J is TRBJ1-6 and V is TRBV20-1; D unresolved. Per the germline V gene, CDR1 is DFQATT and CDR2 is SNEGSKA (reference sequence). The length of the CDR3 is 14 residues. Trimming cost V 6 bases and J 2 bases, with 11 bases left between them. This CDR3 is CSALGLAYNSPLHF. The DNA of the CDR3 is TGCAGTGCGCTAGGGTTAGCCTATAATTCACCCCTCCACTTT.

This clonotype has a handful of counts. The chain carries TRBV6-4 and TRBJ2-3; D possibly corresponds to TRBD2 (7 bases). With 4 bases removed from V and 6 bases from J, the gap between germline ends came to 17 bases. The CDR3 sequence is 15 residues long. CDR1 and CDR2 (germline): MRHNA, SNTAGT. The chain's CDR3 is CASSGRGAQGDTQYF. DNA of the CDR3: TGTGCCAGCAGTGGACGGGGGGCGCAGGGGGATACGCAGTATTTT.

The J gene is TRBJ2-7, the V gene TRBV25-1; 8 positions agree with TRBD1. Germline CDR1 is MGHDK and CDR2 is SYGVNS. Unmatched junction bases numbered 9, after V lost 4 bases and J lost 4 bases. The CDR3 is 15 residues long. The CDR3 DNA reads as TGTGCCAGCAGTGCGGCAGGGGGCATTCGGTACGAGCAGTACTTC. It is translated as CASSAAGGIRYEQYF.

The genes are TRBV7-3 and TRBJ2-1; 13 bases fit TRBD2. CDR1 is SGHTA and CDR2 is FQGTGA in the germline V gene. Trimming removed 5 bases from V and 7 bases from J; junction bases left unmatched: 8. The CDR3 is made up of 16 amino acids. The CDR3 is CASSPRGTSGTNEQFF. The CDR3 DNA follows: TGTGCCAGCAGCCCCCGAGGGACTAGCGGGACGAATGAGCAGTTCTTC.

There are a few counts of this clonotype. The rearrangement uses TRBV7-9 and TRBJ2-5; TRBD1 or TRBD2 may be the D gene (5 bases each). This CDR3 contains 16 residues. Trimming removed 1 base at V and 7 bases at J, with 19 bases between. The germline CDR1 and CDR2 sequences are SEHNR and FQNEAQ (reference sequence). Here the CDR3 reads CASSLGAGSRGLTQYF. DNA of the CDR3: TGTGCCAGCAGCTTAGGGGCAGGGAGTCGGGGATTGACCCAGTACTTC.

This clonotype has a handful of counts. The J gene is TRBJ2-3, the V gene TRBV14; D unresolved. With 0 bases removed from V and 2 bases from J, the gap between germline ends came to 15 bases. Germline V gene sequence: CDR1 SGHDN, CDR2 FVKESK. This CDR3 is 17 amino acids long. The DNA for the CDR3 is TGTGCCAGCAGCCAAGATCAGTGGCTACTGCACACAGATACGCAGTATTTT. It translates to CASSQDQWLLHTDTQYF.

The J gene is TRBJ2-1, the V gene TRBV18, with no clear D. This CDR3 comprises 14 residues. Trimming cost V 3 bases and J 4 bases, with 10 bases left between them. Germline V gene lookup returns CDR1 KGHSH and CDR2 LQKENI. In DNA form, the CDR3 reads TGTGCCAGCTCACCTGGGCTTCAATACAATGAGCAGTTCTTC. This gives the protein CASSPGLQYNEQFF.

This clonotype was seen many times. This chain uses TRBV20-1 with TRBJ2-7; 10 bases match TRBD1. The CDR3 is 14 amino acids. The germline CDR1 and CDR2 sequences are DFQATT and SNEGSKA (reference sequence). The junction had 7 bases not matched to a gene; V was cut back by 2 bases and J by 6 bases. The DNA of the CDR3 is TGCAGTGCTAGACCCGGGACAGGGGTCCTCGAGCAGTACTTC. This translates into CSARPGTGVLEQYF.

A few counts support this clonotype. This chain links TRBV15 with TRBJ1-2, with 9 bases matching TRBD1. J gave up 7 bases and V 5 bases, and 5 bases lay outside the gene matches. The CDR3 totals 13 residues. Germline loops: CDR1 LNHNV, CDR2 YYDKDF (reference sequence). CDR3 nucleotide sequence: TGTGCCACCAGCCGCGGGACAGGGTCTGGCTACACCTTC. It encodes CATSRGTGSGYTF.

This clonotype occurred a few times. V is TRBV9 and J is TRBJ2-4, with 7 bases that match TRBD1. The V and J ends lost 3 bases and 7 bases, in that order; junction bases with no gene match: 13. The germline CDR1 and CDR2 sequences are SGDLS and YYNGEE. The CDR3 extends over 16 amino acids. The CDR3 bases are TGTGCCAGCAGCGAAACCCTTACAGGGGTCCTTAACATTCAGTACTTC. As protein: CASSETLTGVLNIQYF.

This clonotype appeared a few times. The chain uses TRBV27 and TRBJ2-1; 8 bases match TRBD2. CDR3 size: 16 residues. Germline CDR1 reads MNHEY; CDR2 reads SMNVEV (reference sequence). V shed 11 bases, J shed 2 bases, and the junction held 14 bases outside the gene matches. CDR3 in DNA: TGTGCCGTATCGGGGCCGGGACTAGGACCCTACAATGAGCAGTTCTTC. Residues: CAVSGPGLGPYNEQFF.

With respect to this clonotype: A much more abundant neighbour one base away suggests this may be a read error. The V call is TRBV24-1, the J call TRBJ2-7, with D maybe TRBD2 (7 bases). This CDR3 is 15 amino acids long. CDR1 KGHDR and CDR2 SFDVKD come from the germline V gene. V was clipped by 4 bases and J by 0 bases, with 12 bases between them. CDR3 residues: CATSEGEGDSYEQYF. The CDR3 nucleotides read TGTGCCACCAGTGAGGGGGAGGGGGACTCCTACGAGCAGTACTTC.

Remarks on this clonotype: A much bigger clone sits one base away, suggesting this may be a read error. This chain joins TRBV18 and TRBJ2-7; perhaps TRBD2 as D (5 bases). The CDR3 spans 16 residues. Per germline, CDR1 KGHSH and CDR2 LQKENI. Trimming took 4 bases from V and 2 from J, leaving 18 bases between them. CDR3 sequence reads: CASSRAPGSSPYEQYF. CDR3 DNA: TGTGCCAGCTCACGAGCTCCGGGGAGTTCCCCCTACGAGCAGTACTTC.

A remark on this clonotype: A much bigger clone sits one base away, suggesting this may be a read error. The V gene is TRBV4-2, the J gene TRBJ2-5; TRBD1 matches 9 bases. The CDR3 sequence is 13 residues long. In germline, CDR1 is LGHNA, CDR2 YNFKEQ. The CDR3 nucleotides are TGTGCCAGCAGCCAGGGACAGGGAAAGACCCAGTGCTTC. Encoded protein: CASSQGQGKTQCF.

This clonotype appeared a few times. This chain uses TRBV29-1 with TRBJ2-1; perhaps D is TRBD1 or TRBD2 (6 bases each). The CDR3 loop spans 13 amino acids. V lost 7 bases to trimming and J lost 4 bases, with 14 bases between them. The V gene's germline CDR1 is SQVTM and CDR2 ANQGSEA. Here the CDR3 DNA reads TGCAGCGCTGGTAGGGGGGAGTACAATGAGCAGTTCTTC. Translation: CSAGRGEYNEQFF.